This T cell receptor (beta chain) originates from a study of cytomegalovirus exposure and HLA in healthy donors. Overall study results and limits: Reportedly, TCR beta sequences accurately predicted HLA-A and HLA-B alleles in most subjects.

PCR amplification relied on 60 Vbeta primers (plus 13 Jbeta primers). Only in-frame clones appear in the TCRdb table, and some are missing; sequencing was by immunoSEQ multiplex PCR. The sample consists of about 160,000 clones, roughly 79% of them appearing once. Remarks on this clone: Its antigen is as yet unknown.

The CDR3 length is 14 residues. V was pared by 7 bases and J by 2 bases, with 7 bases of the junction left unmatched. The germline CDR1 and CDR2 sequences are SGHAT and FQNNGV. The J gene is TRBJ2-7, the V gene TRBV11-2; 8 positions agree with TRBD2. The sequence derives from a woman aged 45-65 years in good health and CMV-seronegative. Sequenced material: PBMCs. The CDR3 sequence: CASTFSGTTYEQYF. CDR3 DNA sequence: TGTGCCAGCACCTTTAGCGGGACGACCTACGAGCAGTACTTC.